The rows below give T cell receptor beta chains drawn from one sample of a study of identical twins. Via MiXCR, TCRdb re-called the 5' RACE reads, giving one row per CDR3 protein. The table lists 690,000 or so distinct CDR3 sequences, about 9.4% of them singletons. A further study also used this sample, focusing on yellow fever vaccine responses in identical twins.

The sample consisted of PBMCs. The source is a woman between 18 and 29 years old in good health. Both conserved end residues are part of each CDR3. The order of the fields is clone size, V gene, CDR3 protein. Where a row states a size, it is once, few, many or the class of an expanded clone; other rows omit it.

clone_size: few
v_call: TRBV5-1
cdr3_aa: CASSLYPGTSGNTGELFF

clone_size: many
v_call: TRBV7-8
cdr3_aa: CASSLHGKAMRDQYEQYF

clone_size: many
v_call: TRBV4-2
cdr3_aa: CASSPRTGRTEAFF

clone_size: -
v_call: TRBV20-1
cdr3_aa: CSARGSASGVQETQYF

clone_size: few
v_call: TRBV24-1
cdr3_aa: CATSDLQGAKVTQYF

clone_size: few
v_call: TRBV7-8
cdr3_aa: CASSLQGRNSPLHF

clone_size: few
v_call: TRBV13
cdr3_aa: CASRGGSTGELFF

clone_size: few
v_call: TRBV4-3
cdr3_aa: CASSQARRGGTDTQYF

clone_size: few
v_call: TRBV12-3/TRBV12-4
cdr3_aa: CASKPANTGELFF

clone_size: many
v_call: TRBV2
cdr3_aa: CASSRTGRFQETQYF

clone_size: -
v_call: TRBV29-1
cdr3_aa: CSVWTGAYEQYF

clone_size: many
v_call: TRBV5-1
cdr3_aa: CASSLEGQGRETQYF

clone_size: few
v_call: TRBV28
cdr3_aa: CASREGVSPLHF

clone_size: many
v_call: TRBV5-6
cdr3_aa: CASSRRAGEGTEAFF

clone_size: -
v_call: TRBV27
cdr3_aa: CGSSGPGTGGNNEQFF

clone_size: -
v_call: TRBV7-9
cdr3_aa: CASTPLGGAQETQYF

clone_size: many
v_call: TRBV12-3/TRBV12-4
cdr3_aa: CASSPGQLYEKLFF